This T cell receptor (beta chain) emerged from a study of blood T cell repertoires in COVID-19 (TCRdb year 2020). Background for the entire study: Collaborator samples came from the United States, Italy and Spain and covered acute and convalescent phases of COVID-19. The material from the prospective study consisted of cDNA or gDNA derived from T cells, B-cell-depleted T cells, or PBMCs. Deeply sampled blood TCRbeta repertoires from subjects exposed to, actively infected with, or recovered from COVID-19 were included in the dataset. The repertoires were released in a freely available public database intended as a resource for research on the immune response to SARS-CoV-2. The samples were drawn from two sources: the first 160 participants of the ongoing ImmuneRACE study, and 1,000 to 1,500 subjects contributed by 6 global collaborators. The sample metadata nearly always contained a de-identified subject ID, COVID-19 status, age in years and sex. HLA class I and class II types, where available, came from metadata supplied by the sample provider rather than from assay-based typing. Broader findings and caveats from the paper: How much clinical and demographic metadata was included differed by source and by participant, and the metadata was provided uncurated.

TCRbeta CDR3 regions were amplified from genomic DNA by means of the immunoSEQ Assay, a bias-controlled multiplex PCR. Per the original workflow: The number of nucleated cells in each sample was estimated by amplification of reference gene primers within the assay. Sequence reads were collapsed and filtered to measure the absolute abundance of every unique TCRbeta CDR3 rearrangement. For each sample, productive Simpson clonality was calculated as the square root of Simpson's diversity index over productive rearrangements. This is the immuneACCESS table as TCRdb keeps it, with only in-frame sequences that have V and J called. A part of the clones is gone; compared with another copy, unresolved V genes explain less than half, and the rest is unexplained. Clone size and the V and J calls come from that table; the DNA yielded D and trimming. The sample records about 360,000 clones, 75% to 90% of which are singletons. Less than 9% of the sample comes from the top ten.

This clone was seen a few times. The specificity of this receptor is unknown. The input lacks base qualities; no much larger clone sits a single base away. Sequences LGHDT (CDR1) and YNNKEL (CDR2) are obtained from the germline V gene (reference sequence). V is reduced by 4 bases and J by 6 bases, leaving a spacing of 7 bases between them. The CDR3 numbers 11 residues from cysteine through phenylalanine. The only DNA kept is the CDR3, 33 bases in frame from the first base. One collaborating source in Seattle enrolled patients during active infection and followed them longitudinally through the course of disease. Each collaborating institution followed its own protocols to collect whole blood in K2EDTA tubes. For TCRbeta analysis, collaborator samples were shipped as frozen whole blood, as isolated PBMCs, or as DNA extracted from either sample type.

Sequencing used peripheral blood. The chain is assembled from TRBV3-1 (or the pseudogene TRBV3-2) and TRBJ2-7, and perhaps TRBD2 as D gene, on 5 matching bases. The clonotype was recovered from a woman aged 55-70 years with COVID-19, enrolled during active disease. The nucleotide sequence reads TGTGCCAGCAGCCGACTAACCGAGCAGTACTTC. This codes for CASSRLTEQYF.